These T cell receptor beta chains were read from a single sample in a study of T cell responses to AZD1222 COVID-19 vaccine. Sequencing used immunoSEQ multiplex PCR; TCRdb keeps in-frame clones, though not all of them. Of about 150,000 clones listed, about 93% are singletons. Sequenced here: peripheral blood, sampled on day 0 of AZD1222 vaccination. These TCRs come from an adult in good health. The CDR3 runs from the conserved cysteine through the conserved F or W. The D gene is left open where the match is weak.

NA	TRBV19	TRBJ2-1	TGTGCCAGTAGTACCCGGACTAAGCCCAATGAGCAGTTCTTC	CASSTRTKPNEQFF
NA	TRBV10-1	TRBJ2-1	TGCGCCAGCAGTGGGGGCCTTGACTACAATGAGCAGTTCTTC	CASSGGLDYNEQFF
NA	TRBV10-2	TRBJ2-1	TGCGCCAGCAGGCTGACTACCGACAATGAGCAGTTCTTC	CASRLTTDNEQFF
NA	TRBV12-3/TRBV12-4	TRBJ2-1	TGTGCCAGCAGTTTTCCGGGTTTACCTGAGCAGTTCTTC	CASSFPGLPEQFF
TRBD1	TRBV27	TRBJ1-5	TGTGCCAGCAGTCGAAGACAGGGGGCTAATCAGCCCCAGCATTTT	CASSRRQGANQPQHF
TRBD2	TRBV11-2	TRBJ2-5	TGTGCCAGCAGCTCCCCAGGTTCGCGGGAGAGATGGGAAGAGACCCAGTACTTC	CASSSPGSRERWEETQYF
NA	TRBV10-2	TRBJ1-1	TGCGCCAGCATTGTGAACCGGGACGCTTTCTTT	CASIVNRDAFF
TRBD2	TRBV30	TRBJ2-7	TGTGCCTGGAACTTTGGGGGGGTCTACGAGCAGTACTTC	CAWNFGGVYEQYF
NA	TRBV15	TRBJ1-4	TGTGCCACCAGCAGGAGGGGAGGTGGAACTAATGAAAAACTGTTTTTT	CATSRRGGGTNEKLFF
NA	TRBV12-5	TRBJ1-3	TGTGCTAGTGGTCTTGACTCTGGAAACACCATATATTTT	CASGLDSGNTIYF
NA	TRBV10-1	TRBJ2-2	TGCGCCAGCGGGCCGGGAGCTGGGGAGCTGTTTTTT	CASGPGAGELFF
TRBD1	TRBV5-1	TRBJ1-2	TGCGCCAGCAGCTTGGTGGTCAGGGGGCGCGGGTATGGCTACACCTTC	CASSLVVRGRGYGYTF
NA	TRBV7-2	TRBJ1-6	TGTGCCAGCAGCTTAGCGTCGGGATTTGGTTCACCCCTCCACTTT	CASSLASGFGSPLHF
NA	TRBV11-2	TRBJ2-2	TGTGCCAGCAGCTTAGGGACAGCTAACACCGGGGAGCTGTTTTTT	CASSLGTANTGELFF
TRBD1	TRBV10-2	TRBJ2-7	TGCGCCAGCAACAGGGGCGCCTACGAGCAGTACTTC	CASNRGAYEQYF
NA	TRBV6-2/TRBV6-3	TRBJ2-5	TGTGCCAGCAGTCCCTGGGCGGGACTGGAAAAAGAGACCCAGTACTTC	CASSPWAGLEKETQYF
NA	TRBV7-2	TRBJ1-6	TGTGCCAGCAGCTCACGCATGTTGGACCTAAATTCACCCCTCCACTTT	CASSSRMLDLNSPLHF
NA	TRBV19	TRBJ1-1	TGTGCCAGTAGTATAAGGCTGGCTGAAGCTTTCTTT	CASSIRLAEAFF